This TCR beta chain was profiled in a study of cytomegalovirus exposure and HLA in healthy donors (dated by TCRdb to between 2016 and 2019). A note on the overall study: In an earlier analysis of fewer than 750 of the donors, approximately 300 Gb of sequence data and approximately 100 million unique TCR beta sequences from about 190 million T cells were reported. Roughly 300 gigabases of sequencing data and 91 million or so unique TCR sequences made up an early release that covered approximately 620 HLA-typed donors. Of the 300 to 450 genotyped donors, around 81% fell in the genetic ancestry cluster associated with self-reported Caucasian donors. The aim of the study was to test whether cataloging public T cell receptors could identify signatures of past pathogen exposure. The T cell repertoires of 666 subjects were profiled by immunosequencing and related to cytomegalovirus serostatus. In addition to the first cohort of 666 subjects, a separate validation cohort of 120 different subjects was used. To predict cytomegalovirus infection status, the study brought together high-throughput TCR immunosequencing, statistical association of individual TCRs with disease status, and machine learning. A later analysis re-analyzed previously published TCR beta repertoires from about 730 donors and added high-resolution HLA genotyping to study TCR occurrence patterns. In the later analysis, no new phenotypic data were used to find candidate immune exposures; instead, reliance was placed on TCR beta sequences and their occurrence across donors. An earlier analysis of several hundred of the donors applied high-throughput TCR beta sequencing to assess whether each TCR beta V gene segment acted as functional or pseudogenic. Donor age, sex, ethnicity and CMV serostatus were collected together with the repertoire data. A later genetic analysis took genome-wide SNP genotypes for about 55% of the roughly 670 donors and used that subset as a discovery cohort. All discovery cohort repertoires had been generated using a single sequencing platform. HLA typing covered class I and class II loci at four-digit resolution. The number of typed donors differed by locus: about 629-630 for A, B, C, DRB1 and DQB1; 500 to 550 for DQA1; about 600 for DPA1; and approximately 450 for DPB1. Roughly 5 DR-DQ haplotypes were handled as single units for association and clustering, since linkage in the cohort was strong. Among 398 genotyped donors of the cohort, an average of approximately 240,000 unique TCR beta nucleotide sequences were sequenced per donor, around 18% of them non-productive. The investigation overall reported the following: In a later analysis, around 17,000 TCR beta sequences were associated with specific HLA alleles at a false discovery rate of 0.05. Because counts were too low, roughly 18 rarely observed V segments, including chromosome 9 orphons, were left out of the earlier analysis of a few hundred of the donors. In an earlier analysis of some 540 of the donors, most TCR beta V segments appeared in productive rearrangements about 87% or about 30% of the time, broadly matching IMGT annotations. Assigning TCR associations to individual alleles was difficult when HLA alleles, especially DR and DQ, strongly co-occurred. In a later analysis, HLA-associated TCR beta chains were found to be more clonally expanded and to have lower generation probabilities than equally common non-associated chains. CMV serostatus was the only immune exposure information available for the cohort. According to a later analysis, TCR association rates differed among HLA loci, with DRB1 alleles showing the most associated TCRs and HLA-C alleles showing the fewest. A further reported finding was that TCR beta sequences accurately predicted the HLA-A and HLA-B alleles for most subjects in the first cohort. This cohort had only TCR beta chains sequenced, and the lack of alpha or paired-chain data limited which features could be detected. Some IMGT-functional V segments, including TRBV6-2 and TRBV6-3, could not be distinguished by the 87-base-pair reads and were therefore excluded. Because HLA typing was missing for some donors at each locus, association tests included only the typed subset. In vitro tests confirmed that a few of the cytomegalovirus-associated TCR beta chains recognize cytomegalovirus antigens. A later analysis found that most CMV-associated TCR beta chains appeared HLA-restricted, with HLA associations seemingly driven largely by CMV exposure. A later analysis reported that several top co-occurrence clusters appeared linked to parvovirus B19, influenza, CMV and Epstein-Barr virus. The classifier was reported to diagnose cytomegalovirus status with high specificity and sensitivity in both the original cohort and the validation cohort. Most TCR sequences were seen in very few donors, while some public TCRs were found in many individuals. The study gave a list of some 150 TCR beta chains associated with cytomegalovirus. It was suggested by the authors that the approach could potentially be generalized to other disease states and immunological phenotypes. Linkage disequilibrium might explain the correlated functional status among segregating V segments, but an unknown experimental factor could not be ruled out. A later genetic analysis reported fewer N-insertions in productive TCRs among donors in an Asian-associated ancestry cluster than the roughly 620-donor mean. Presence/absence analyses assumed roughly uniform sequencing depth across donors, an assumption that may not hold. A cluster of highly shared sequence variants was judged likely to represent a technical artifact of the sequencing pipeline. In a later genetic analysis, a missense DCLRE1C variant was associated with V-gene and J-gene trimming of TCR beta chains, and the association was replicated in an independent cohort.

Including cysteine and phenylalanine, the CDR3 has 17 amino acids. This entry keeps only the CDR3 DNA: 51 bases, framed from base 1. V lost 6 bases and J lost 2 bases, and the count of bases not matched to a germline gene is 10. Via the germline V gene (reference sequence), CDR1 is LNHDA and CDR2 SQIVND. A word on this clone: Its specific antigen is unknown. Base qualities are not at hand, and no much larger clone is one base apart.

The cohort comprised fewer than 700 healthy bone marrow donors. Cohort members were all nominally healthy when sampled, although unrecorded immune exposures were likely present. The donor was CMV seropositive and belonged to the group of about 290 seropositive cohort members. Each donor provided a peripheral blood sample, and peripheral blood mononuclear cells were used for TCR beta sequencing. Genomic DNA extraction from the blood cell samples was performed with the Qiagen DNeasy Blood Extraction Kit. Preparation of the library involved the immunoSEQ multiplex PCR assay. The multiplex PCR relied on a mix of 60 forward primers for TCR Vbeta segments and 13 reverse primers for TCR Jbeta segments. A multiplex PCR assay on genomic DNA amplified the CDR3 region of rearranged TCR beta genes. On the Illumina HiSeq System, the amplified TCR beta libraries were sequenced as 87-base-pair reads. Turning to the authors' computational methods: Across the roughly 600 repertoires, a later analysis counted 75 million to 90 million unique TCR beta chains, roughly 11 million of which were shared by at least two donors. Raw reads were error-corrected and collapsed into unique sequences with a nearest-neighbor algorithm that merged closely related sequences to remove PCR and sequencing errors. CDR3 sequences were aligned to IMGT reference sequences to assign V, D and J gene segments. For a sequence to be retained, a match of at least six nucleotides to both a V gene segment and a J gene segment was required. A rearrangement counted as productive if the CDR3 had no stop codons and remained in frame with V and J, and every other rearrangement counted as non-productive. CDR3 was defined by IMGT convention, running from the second conserved V-encoded cysteine to the conserved J-encoded phenylalanine. The earlier analysis of 450 to 750 of the donors excluded any sequence lacking an unambiguous match to a single V gene segment. In an earlier analysis of a few hundred of the donors, V segments were called functional above 56.7% productive rearrangements and were called segregating when the between-donor standard deviation exceeded 5%. A statistical classification framework was built to diagnose cytomegalovirus status from the catalog of TCR beta chain sequences. In a later analysis, V and J genes were assigned by comparing TCR nucleotide sequences against IMGT/GENE-DB human TR gene sequences. The TCRdist pipeline was used in a later analysis to assign CDR3 sequences and most-parsimonious VDJ recombination scenarios. In a later analysis, every TCR beta chain was defined by the combination of its CDR3 amino acid sequence and its V-gene family, and reads without a unique V-gene family were dropped. As a way to deal with suspected cross-contamination and a sequencing artifact, a later analysis dropped 640 or so nucleotide sequences that were highly shared and had low generation probability. For each public chain, a later analysis derived a clonal expansion index from normalized ranks of inferred template counts within each repertoire. In a later analysis, generation probabilities were computed with a VDJ recombination model fitted to out-of-frame rearrangements, and the resulting probabilities were checked against IGoR. In a later analysis, TCR-TCR, TCR-HLA and TCR-CMV co-occurrence was scored with hypergeometric tests, and a repertoire-size bias correction was applied to TCR pairs. A later analysis estimated false discovery rates by permuting HLA or CMV assignments 20 times. In a later analysis, co-occurring TCRs were grouped using DBSCAN, and TCRdist sequence similarity was added for clustering within HLA-allele-positive subsets. Repertoires with fewer than 30,000 or more than 120,000 public chains, plus five repertoires with anomalous nucleotide sharing, were excluded from co-occurrence clustering. Sourced from immuneACCESS, this table was stored by TCRdb with only in-frame sequences that have V and J called. A share of the clones is absent; for the studies checked, an unresolved V gene accounts for under half, and the remainder has no known explanation. Clonal size and the V and J genes are those of that table, whereas D and trimming came from the DNA. The sample table contains some 200,000 clones; only one count was recorded for approximately 85% of them. Together, the top ten hold 6% to 8% of the sample.

Input material: PBMCs. This clonotype was sampled from a woman in her fifties or sixties in good health and CMV-seropositive. The chain is made from TRBV19 and TRBJ1-5, with TRBD1 matching 10 junction bases. The CDR3 region reads CASSTGTGELGNQPQHF. The nucleotide sequence is TGTGCCAGTAGCACCGGGACAGGGGAGTTGGGCAATCAGCCCCAGCATTTT.